The subject of this entry is one TCR beta chain. Its antigen remains undetermined. There are no base qualities to consult, and no much larger clone falls within one base. The time point label on this specimen signifies: baseline before first vaccination. Samples from vaccinated people were obtained from the UK trials COV001 and COV002, which included a single-blind randomized controlled phase 2/3 trial of AZD1222 (ChAdOx1 nCoV-19) in healthy adults. For TCRbeta chain sequencing, PBMC samples were collected from trial participants at day 0 and at day 28 after the second dose. V ends up 2 bases short and J 4 bases short, with an unmatched junction base count of 1. CDR1 and CDR2, looked up from the germline V gene, are SGHRS and YFSETQ. Taken from cysteine to phenylalanine, the CDR3 has 15 residues. Only the CDR3 DNA is retained, 45 bases long and in frame from the first base. The CDR3 regions of human TCRbeta chains were analyzed by immunosequencing. Per the authors' processing: Repertoire TCRs were matched against a reference library of SARS-CoV-2-specific TCRs generated with the MIRA antigen-specificity platform. Breadth meant the fraction of unique TCRs that were SARS-CoV-2-associated, whereas depth meant the fraction of total T cells that were SARS-CoV-2-associated. Using the MIRA data, every spike-specific TCR was mapped to the spike region that the TCR reacted to and assigned to either a CD4 or a CD8 class. Log10-transformed breadth and depth values were compared by one-way ANOVA with Sidak's multiple comparisons tests. This immuneACCESS table, as held by TCRdb, lists in-frame sequences with V and J called but not all clones. Of the missing ones, under half trace to an unresolved V gene in checked studies; the others have no known cause. The DNA gave D and trimming, while V, J and clone size come from that table. The sample table records 50,000 to 75,000 clones; about 74% of these occur just once. The ten largest clones represent around 15% of the sample.

These data are taken from a study of T cell responses to AZD1222 COVID-19 vaccine (dated by TCRdb to the early 2020s). Broadly, across the study: AZD1222 recipients whose second dose came at about 4 weeks and those whose second dose came at about 12 weeks were combined into one group, since spike-specific TCR depth and breadth did not differ between the two schedules. A total of just over 230 trial participants underwent TCR sequencing, of whom around 210 had received two doses of AZD1222 and around 25 had received two doses of the MenACWY control vaccine. Trial participants were enrolled by age into subgroups of 18-55, 56-69 and 70-plus years, and about 150, 27 and 61 TCR-sequenced participants, respectively, were included in these subgroups. Paper-wide results and their limitations: Conclusions about previously exposed vaccinees are limited because only a handful of AZD1222 recipients were SARS-CoV-2 seropositive at baseline. The 56-69-year group was small, and its depth increase did not reach significance, likely because of low power. Reportedly, almost half of the unique spike-specific TCRs recognized epitopes lying outside the regions that are mutated in the B.1.351 and B.1.1.7 variants. A significant rise in spike-specific TCR breadth and depth was observed after two AZD1222 doses relative to day 0 and relative to MenACWY recipients. Vaccine-associated CD4 TCRs spanned the whole spike protein, with dominant responses in regions 160-218 and 743-854. Participants were mostly white British, with more females than males. The authors suggested clonal diversity may have been underestimated. No day 14 peak-response samples were available, so repertoires were characterized only after the peak T cell response.

The chain couples TRBV5-1 to TRBJ2-2; the junction holds 11 bases that match TRBD2. The receptor's source is an adult in good health. Source: peripheral blood, taken on day 0 of AZD1222 vaccination. Read as DNA, the sequence is TGCGCCAGCAGCTTTACTAGCGGGGGCACCGGGGAGCTGTTTTTT. This sequence encodes CASSFTSGGTGELFF. Reference TRBV5-1 and TRBJ2-2 proteins supply the regions before and after the CDR3; the full variable domain is: KAGVTQTPRYLIKTRGQQVTLSCSPISGHRSVSWYQQTPGQGLQFLFEYFSETQRNKGNFPGRFSGRQFSNSRSEMNVSTLELGDSALYLCASSFTSGGTGELFFGEGSRLTVL.